This record looks at one TCR beta chain sequence and its context. Sequenced by immunoSEQ multiplex PCR; TCRdb stores in-frame clones only, minus some. The sample consists of a few hundred thousand clones, more than 85% of them appearing once. With 0 bases removed from V and 1 base from J, the gap between germline ends came to 7 bases. The CDR3 has 15 residues. Germline CDR1 reads SGDLS; CDR2 reads YYNGEE. The source of the sample is a study of blood T cell repertoires in COVID-19. This clonotype originated in a man between 25 and 39 years old with acute or convalescent COVID-19. Sequenced sample: peripheral blood. The V and J genes are TRBV9 and TRBJ2-2, with a weak D call TRBD1 (6 bases). Here the CDR3 DNA reads TGTGCCAGCAGCGTAGCAGGGGTGAACACCGGGGAGCTGTTTTTT. Translation gives CASSVAGVNTGELFF.